This note documents a single T cell receptor (beta chain) sequence. This entry comes from a study of cytomegalovirus exposure and HLA in healthy donors. The CDR3 sequence is 15 residues long. The germline V gene has CDR1 SEHNR and CDR2 FQNEAQ (reference sequence). Trimming pared 1 base from V and 2 bases from J, leaving 8 bases between. The PCR used 60 Vbeta and 13 Jbeta primers. Generated by immunoSEQ multiplex PCR, the TCRdb table keeps only in-frame clones and is missing some. The table lists about 200,000 clones, 65% to 80% of them singletons. This receptor was taken from a woman aged 25 to 39 in good health and CMV-seropositive. Sequenced input: PBMCs. This chain connects TRBV7-9 to TRBJ2-2; D ambiguous. As DNA, the CDR3 is TGTGCCAGCAGCTTAGGCCTAGATAACACCGGGGAGCTGTTTTTT. It translates to CASSLGLDNTGELFF. Variable domain in full (rest from reference TRBV7-9 and TRBJ2-2): DTGVSQNPRHKITKRGQNVTFRCDPISEHNRLYWYRQTLGQGPEFLTYFQNEAQLEKSRLLSDRFSAERPKGSFSTLEIQRTEQGDSAMYLCASSLGLDNTGELFFGEGSRLTVL.